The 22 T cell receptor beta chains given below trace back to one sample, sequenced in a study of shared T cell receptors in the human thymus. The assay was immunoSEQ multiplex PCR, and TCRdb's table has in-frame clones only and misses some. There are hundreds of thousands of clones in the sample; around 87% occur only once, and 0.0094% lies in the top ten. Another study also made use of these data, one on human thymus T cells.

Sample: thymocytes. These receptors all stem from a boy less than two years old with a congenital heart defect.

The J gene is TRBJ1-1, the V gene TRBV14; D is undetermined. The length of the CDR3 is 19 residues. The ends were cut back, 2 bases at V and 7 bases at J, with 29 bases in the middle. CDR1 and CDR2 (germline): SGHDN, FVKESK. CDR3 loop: CASSQTFIGYRGSGFEAFF. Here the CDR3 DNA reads TGTGCCAGCAGCCAAACCTTCATTGGATACCGGGGTTCAGGTTTTGAAGCTTTCTTT.

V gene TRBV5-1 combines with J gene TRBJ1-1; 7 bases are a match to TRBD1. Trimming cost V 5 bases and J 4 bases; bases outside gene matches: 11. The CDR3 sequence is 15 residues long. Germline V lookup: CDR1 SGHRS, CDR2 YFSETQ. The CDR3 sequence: CASRPSGQGGTEAFF. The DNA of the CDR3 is TGCGCCAGCAGGCCCTCTGGGCAGGGGGGCACTGAAGCTTTCTTT.

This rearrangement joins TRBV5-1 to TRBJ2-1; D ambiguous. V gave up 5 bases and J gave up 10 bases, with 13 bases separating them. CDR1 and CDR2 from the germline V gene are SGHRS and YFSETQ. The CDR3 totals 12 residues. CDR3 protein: CASSRTRGEQFF. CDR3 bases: TGCGCCAGCAGTCGAACTCGCGGCGAGCAGTTCTTC.

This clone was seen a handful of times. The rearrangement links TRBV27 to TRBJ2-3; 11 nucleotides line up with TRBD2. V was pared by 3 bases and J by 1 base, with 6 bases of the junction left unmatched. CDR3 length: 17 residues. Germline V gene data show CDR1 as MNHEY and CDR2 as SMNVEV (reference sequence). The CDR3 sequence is CASSLPGTSGRTDTQYF. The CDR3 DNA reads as TGTGCCAGCAGTTTGCCCGGGACTAGCGGACGCACAGATACGCAGTATTTT.

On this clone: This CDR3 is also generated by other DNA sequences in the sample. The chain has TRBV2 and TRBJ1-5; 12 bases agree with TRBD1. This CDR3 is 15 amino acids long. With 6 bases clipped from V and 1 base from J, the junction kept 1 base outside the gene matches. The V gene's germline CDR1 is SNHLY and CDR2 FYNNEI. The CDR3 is CASRGQGASNQPQHF. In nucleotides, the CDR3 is TGTGCCAGCAGGGGACAGGGGGCAAGCAATCAGCCCCAGCATTTT.

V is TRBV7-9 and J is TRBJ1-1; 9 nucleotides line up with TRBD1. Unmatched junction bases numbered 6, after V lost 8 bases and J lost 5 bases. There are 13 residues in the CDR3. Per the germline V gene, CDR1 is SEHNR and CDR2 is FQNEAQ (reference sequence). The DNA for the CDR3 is TGTGCCAGCGAGGACAGGGGCTGGACTGAAGCTTTCTTT. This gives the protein CASEDRGWTEAFF.

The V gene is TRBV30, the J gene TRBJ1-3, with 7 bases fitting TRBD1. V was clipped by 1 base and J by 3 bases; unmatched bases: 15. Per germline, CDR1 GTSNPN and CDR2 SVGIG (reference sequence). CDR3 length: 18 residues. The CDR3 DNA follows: TGTGCCTGGAGTGGACGGGGAGTCAGGGGGTCACTTGGAAACACCATATATTTT. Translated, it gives CAWSGRGVRGSLGNTIYF.

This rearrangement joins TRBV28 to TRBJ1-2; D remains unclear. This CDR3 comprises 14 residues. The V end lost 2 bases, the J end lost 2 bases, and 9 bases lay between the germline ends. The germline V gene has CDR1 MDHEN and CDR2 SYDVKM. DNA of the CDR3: TGTGCCAGCAGTTTAACTTTGTCGAACTATGGCTACACCTTC. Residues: CASSLTLSNYGYTF.

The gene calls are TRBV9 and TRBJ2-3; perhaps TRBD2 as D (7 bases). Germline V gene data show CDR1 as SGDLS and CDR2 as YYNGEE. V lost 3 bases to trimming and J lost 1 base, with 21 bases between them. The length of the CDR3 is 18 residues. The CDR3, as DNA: TGTGCCAGCAGCGATAGTAGGGGGGGCCGGGACCGCACAGATACGCAGTATTTT. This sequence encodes CASSDSRGGRDRTDTQYF.

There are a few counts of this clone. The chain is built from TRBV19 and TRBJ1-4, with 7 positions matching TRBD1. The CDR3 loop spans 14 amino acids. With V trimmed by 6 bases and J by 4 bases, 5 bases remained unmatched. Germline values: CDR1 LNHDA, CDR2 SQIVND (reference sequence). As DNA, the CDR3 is TGTGCCAGTAGCGCCGGACAGGATAATGAAAAACTGTTTTTT. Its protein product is CASSAGQDNEKLFF.

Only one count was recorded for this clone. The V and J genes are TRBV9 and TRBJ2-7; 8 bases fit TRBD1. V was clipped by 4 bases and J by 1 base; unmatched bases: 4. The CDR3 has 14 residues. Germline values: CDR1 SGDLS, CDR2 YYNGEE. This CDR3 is CASSPDRASYEQYF. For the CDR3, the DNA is TGTGCCAGCAGCCCGGACAGGGCTTCCTACGAGCAGTACTTC.

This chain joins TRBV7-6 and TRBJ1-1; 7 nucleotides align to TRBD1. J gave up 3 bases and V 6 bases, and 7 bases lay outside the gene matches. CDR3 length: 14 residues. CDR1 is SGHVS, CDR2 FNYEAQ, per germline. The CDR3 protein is CASSRNRGDTEAFF. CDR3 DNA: TGTGCCAGCAGTCGTAACAGGGGAGACACTGAAGCTTTCTTT.

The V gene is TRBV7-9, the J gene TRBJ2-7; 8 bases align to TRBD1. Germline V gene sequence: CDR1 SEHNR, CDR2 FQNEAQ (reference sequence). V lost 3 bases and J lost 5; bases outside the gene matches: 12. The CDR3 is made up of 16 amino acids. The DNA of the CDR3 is TGTGCCAGCAGCTTCGGGCGTCTGAGGACAGGGAACGAGCAGTACTTC. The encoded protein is CASSFGRLRTGNEQYF.

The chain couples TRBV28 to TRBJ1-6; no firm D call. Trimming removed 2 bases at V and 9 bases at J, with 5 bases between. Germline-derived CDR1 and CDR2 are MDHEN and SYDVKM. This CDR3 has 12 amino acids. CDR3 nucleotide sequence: TGTGCCAGCAGTTTACCTCTTTCACCCCTCCACTTT. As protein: CASSLPLSPLHF.

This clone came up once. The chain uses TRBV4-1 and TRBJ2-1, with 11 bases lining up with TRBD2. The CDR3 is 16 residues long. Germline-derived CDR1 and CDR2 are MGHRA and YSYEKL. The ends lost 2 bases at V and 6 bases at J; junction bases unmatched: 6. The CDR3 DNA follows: TGCGCCAGCAGCCAAATAGCGGGGGGGCCACGCAATGAGCAGTTCTTC. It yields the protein CASSQIAGGPRNEQFF.

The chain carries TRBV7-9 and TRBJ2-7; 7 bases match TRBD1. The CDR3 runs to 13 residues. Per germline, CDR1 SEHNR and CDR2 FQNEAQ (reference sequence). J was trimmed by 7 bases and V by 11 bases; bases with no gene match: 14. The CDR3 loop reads CARGHRGEGEQYF. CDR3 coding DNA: TGTGCCCGCGGACACAGGGGCGAGGGGGAGCAGTACTTC.

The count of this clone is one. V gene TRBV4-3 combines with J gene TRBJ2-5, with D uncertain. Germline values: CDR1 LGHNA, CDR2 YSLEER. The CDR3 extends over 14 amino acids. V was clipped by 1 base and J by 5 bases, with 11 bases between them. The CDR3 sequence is CASSQAPNRETQYF. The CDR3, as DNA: TGCGCCAGCAGCCAAGCACCAAACCGGGAGACCCAGTACTTC.

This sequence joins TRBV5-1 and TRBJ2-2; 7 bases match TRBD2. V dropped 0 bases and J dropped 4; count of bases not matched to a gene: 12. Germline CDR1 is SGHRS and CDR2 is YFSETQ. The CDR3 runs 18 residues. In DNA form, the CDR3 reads TGCGCCAGCAGCTTGGTCGGGTGGGAGGGCCGAGGCACCGGGGAGCTGTTTTTT. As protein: CASSLVGWEGRGTGELFF.

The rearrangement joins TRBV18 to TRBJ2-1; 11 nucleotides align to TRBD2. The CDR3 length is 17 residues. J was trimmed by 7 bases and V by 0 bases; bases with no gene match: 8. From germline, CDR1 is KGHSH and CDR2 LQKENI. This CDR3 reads CASSPPCLAGGVNEQFF. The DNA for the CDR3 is TGTGCCAGCTCACCACCCTGTCTAGCGGGAGGAGTAAATGAGCAGTTCTTC.

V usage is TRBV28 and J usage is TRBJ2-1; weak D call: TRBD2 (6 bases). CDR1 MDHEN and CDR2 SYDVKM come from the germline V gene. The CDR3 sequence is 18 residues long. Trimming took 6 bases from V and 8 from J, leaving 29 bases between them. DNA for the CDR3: TGTGCCAGCAGCCCTCCATGTAGCGGCAGACCCTTTCAATATGAGCAGTTCTTC. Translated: CASSPPCSGRPFQYEQFF.

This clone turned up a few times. The CDR3 is CASSPSPNYGYTF. Here the CDR3 DNA reads TGTGCCAGCTCACCCTCTCCCAACTATGGCTACACCTTC. The chain joins TRBV18 to TRBJ1-2; no clear D gene. Germline CDR1 reads KGHSH; CDR2 reads LQKENI. V lost 3 bases to trimming and J lost 2 bases, with 7 bases between them. The CDR3 length is 13 residues.

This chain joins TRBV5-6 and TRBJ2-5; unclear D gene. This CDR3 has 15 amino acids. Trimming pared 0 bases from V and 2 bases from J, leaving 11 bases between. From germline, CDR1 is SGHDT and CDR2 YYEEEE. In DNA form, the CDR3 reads TGTGCCAGCAGCTTGGGTGAGAGACAACAAGAGACCCAGTACTTC. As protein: CASSLGERQQETQYF.